The entry below gives a single T cell receptor beta chain sequence along with its context. Irradiated, violet-dye-labeled stimulators (roughly 200,000) were plated alongside roughly 200,000 CFSE-labeled responders. Responder CD3+CD4+ and CD3+CD8+ cells that were proliferating and CFSE-low were sorted after the reaction. The sample originates from a study of graft-versus-host responses after intestinal transplantation. The wider study: For approximately three years after anti-thymocyte globulin induction, all recipients took tacrolimus and steroids.

Germline V gives CDR1 MGHRA, CDR2 YSYEKL. V was clipped by 0 bases and J by 5 bases; unmatched bases: 7. This CDR3 has 16 residues. The data were produced by immunoSEQ multiplex PCR, yet TCRdb's version contains in-frame clones alone and is incomplete. Of about 12,000 clones in the sample, about a third were seen once. The origin of this receptor is a human patient who received an intestinal transplant. The V call is TRBV4-1, the J call TRBJ1-1, with 9 bases identical to TRBD1. The material sequenced was alloreactive CD8+ T cells from a mixed lymphocyte reaction culture, taken before intestinal transplant. As for subset: CFSE-low proliferating T cells sorted from approximately 6-day pre-transplant mixed lymphocyte reaction (GvH or HvG direction). The CDR3 reads CASSQDGGQGITEAFF. Written as DNA, the CDR3 is TGCGCCAGCAGCCAAGATGGGGGACAGGGAATAACTGAAGCTTTCTTT.